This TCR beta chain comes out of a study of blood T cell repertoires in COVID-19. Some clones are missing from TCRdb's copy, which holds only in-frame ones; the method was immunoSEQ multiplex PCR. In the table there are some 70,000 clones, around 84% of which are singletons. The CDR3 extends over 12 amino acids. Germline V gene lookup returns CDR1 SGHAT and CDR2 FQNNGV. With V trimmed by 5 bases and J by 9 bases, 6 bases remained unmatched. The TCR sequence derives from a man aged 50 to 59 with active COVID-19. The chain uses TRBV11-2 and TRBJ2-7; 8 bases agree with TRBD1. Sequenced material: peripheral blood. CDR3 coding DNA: TGTGCCAGCAGCCTCGGACAGGGTAGGCAGTACTTC. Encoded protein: CASSLGQGRQYF.